These T cell receptor beta chains were read from a single sample in a study of CD8+ T cells in alopecia areata. The data were produced by immunoSEQ multiplex PCR, yet TCRdb's version contains in-frame clones alone and is incomplete. The table has 100,000 to 120,000 clones, 56% seen once; the top ten hold about 3.4%. Sequenced here: CD4+ T cells sorted from blood, sampled at week 24, from a patient treated with tofacitinib. Source of these receptors: a human donor with alopecia areata. Both conserved end residues are part of each CDR3. D genes are given only for firm matches. Some rows have no size entry. The others give once, few or many, or a class for an expanded clone.

TGCGCCAGCAGCTTGGAGGGAGAATCACCCCTCCACTTT	CASSLEGESPLHF	TRBV5-1	TRBJ1-6	NA	NA
TGCGCCAGCAGCTTGGGAGGGGCCGGTCAGCCCCAGCATTTT	CASSLGGAGQPQHF	TRBV5-1	TRBJ1-5	NA	NA
TGCGCCAGCAGCCAAGCCAGGCGAGAGACCCAGTACTTC	CASSQARRETQYF	TRBV4-1	TRBJ2-5	NA	NA
TGTGCCACCAGCAGAGATCACAATCAGGGGAACACTGAAGCTTTCTTT	CATSRDHNQGNTEAFF	TRBV15	TRBJ1-1	NA	few
TGTGCCAGCAGCTACGGGGCAGATACGCAGTATTTT	CASSYGADTQYF	TRBV7-2	TRBJ2-3	NA	NA
TGTGCCATCAGTGGCGGGGAGACGGAGACCCAGTACTTC	CAISGGETETQYF	TRBV10-3	TRBJ2-5	NA	NA
TGTGCCAGTAAAGGACACCCGGGGGTTGGGGAAGCTTTCTTT	CASKGHPGVGEAFF	TRBV19	TRBJ1-1	NA	few
TGTGCCAGCATTTCCGGGGCACTCACCGGGGAGCTGTTTTTT	CASISGALTGELFF	TRBV6-6	TRBJ2-2	NA	NA
TGTGCCAGCTCCCCAGAACAGGGGGCGTTAGGGGCCAACGTCCTGACTTTC	CASSPEQGALGANVLTF	TRBV18	TRBJ2-6	TRBD1	NA
TGTGCCAGCAGTGGAGTGGCAGGGGGAGACACTGAAGCTTTCTTT	CASSGVAGGDTEAFF	TRBV2	TRBJ1-1	TRBD1	NA
TGTGCCAGCAGTTACTACCGGGACATGGATCTGGATACGCAGTATTTT	CASSYYRDMDLDTQYF	TRBV6-5	TRBJ2-3	NA	NA
TGTGCCAGCAGCGCGCAGGGGCTCAGAGGCTACGAGCAGTACTTC	CASSAQGLRGYEQYF	TRBV2	TRBJ2-7	NA	NA
TGTGCCAGCAGTTGGGGCTATAACACAGATACGCAGTATTTT	CASSWGYNTDTQYF	TRBV6-5	TRBJ2-3	NA	few
TGCGCCAGCAGCCAGGGGACAGGGGATTCCGAGACCCAGTACTTC	CASSQGTGDSETQYF	TRBV4-3	TRBJ2-5	TRBD1	NA
TGTGCCAGCAGCTCCGGACAGGGAGCAGATACGCAGTATTTT	CASSSGQGADTQYF	TRBV7-2	TRBJ2-3	TRBD1	NA
TGTGCCAGTAGTACAGGGGAGTATGGCTACACCTTC	CASSTGEYGYTF	TRBV19	TRBJ1-2	NA	few
TGTGCCAGTCCCGGGCGAAACACCATATATTTT	CASPGRNTIYF	TRBV6-5	TRBJ1-3	NA	NA
TGTGCCAGCAGCCGGACAGGCCAAGAGACCCAGTACTTC	CASSRTGQETQYF	TRBV5-4	TRBJ2-5	TRBD1	NA
TGCAGCGTCGGGACAGTTAATCAGCCCCAGCATTTT	CSVGTVNQPQHF	TRBV29-1	TRBJ1-5	TRBD1	NA
TGTGCCAGCAGCTTTGCGACAGGCACTAATGAAAAACTGTTTTTT	CASSFATGTNEKLFF	TRBV7-9	TRBJ1-4	NA	few
TGCGCCAGCAGCTTCGGGCCGGAGTATGGCTACACCTTC	CASSFGPEYGYTF	TRBV5-1	TRBJ1-2	NA	NA
TGCAGCGTCAGGACAGCCTACGAGCAGTACTTC	CSVRTAYEQYF	TRBV29-1	TRBJ2-7	NA	NA
TGTGCCTGGACGGCCGGGGGGCCCTCGGAGACCCAGTACTTC	CAWTAGGPSETQYF	TRBV30	TRBJ2-5	NA	NA
TGCAGCGTACGGGACAGGGGCTACCAAGAGACCCAGTACTTC	CSVRDRGYQETQYF	TRBV29-1	TRBJ2-5	TRBD1	NA
TGCAGTGCTAGGGAGGACAATGAGCAGTTCTTC	CSAREDNEQFF	TRBV20-1	TRBJ2-1	NA	NA
TGTGCCAGCAGCCAAGATCTCCCAGAGACCCAGTACTTC	CASSQDLPETQYF	TRBV4-2	TRBJ2-5	NA	few
TGCGCCAGCAGCCAAGATGATGGGTACACTGAAGCTTTCTTT	CASSQDDGYTEAFF	TRBV4-3	TRBJ1-1	NA	few